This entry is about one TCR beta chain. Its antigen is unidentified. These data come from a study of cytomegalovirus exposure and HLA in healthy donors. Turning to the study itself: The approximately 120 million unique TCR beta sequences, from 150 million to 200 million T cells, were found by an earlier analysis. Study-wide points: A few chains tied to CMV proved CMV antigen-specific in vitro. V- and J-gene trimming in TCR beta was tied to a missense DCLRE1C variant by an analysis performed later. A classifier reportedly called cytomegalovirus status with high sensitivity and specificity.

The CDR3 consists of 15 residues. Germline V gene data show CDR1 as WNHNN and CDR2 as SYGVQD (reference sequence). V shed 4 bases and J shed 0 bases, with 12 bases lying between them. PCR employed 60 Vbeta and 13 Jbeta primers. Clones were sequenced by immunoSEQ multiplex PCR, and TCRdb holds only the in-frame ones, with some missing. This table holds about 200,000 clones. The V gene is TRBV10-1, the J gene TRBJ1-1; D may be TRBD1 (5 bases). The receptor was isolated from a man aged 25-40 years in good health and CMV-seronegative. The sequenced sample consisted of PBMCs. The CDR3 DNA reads TGCGCCAGCAGTGCGGCGGACACAGTGAACACTGAAGCTTTCTTT. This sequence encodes CASSAADTVNTEAFF.